Listed below are T cell receptor beta chains from one sample, sequenced in a study of response to subunit inactivated influenza vaccine. TCRdb independently ran MiXCR on the RT-PCR reads; one entry per CDR3 protein. The sample lists 600,000 to 850,000 distinct CDR3 sequences; approximately 14% were seen once. The specimen was PBMCs from blood, collected around 14 days before vaccination. The source is a man in his fifties who received an inactivated influenza vaccine. The conserved cysteine and the conserved F or W are not part of the CDR3 here. The D gene is left open where the match is weak.

D,J,V,length,CDR3
NA,TRBJ1-1,TRBV7-9,10,ASSPNEAEAF
NA,TRBJ2-3,TRBV25-1,12,ASRDRVSTDTQY
NA,TRBJ1-2,TRBV28,13,ASSLFAGDKGGYT
NA,TRBJ2-1,TRBV14,12,ASSQVSGGQRRF
NA,TRBJ2-3,TRBV5-1,14,ASSMDRSLSTDTQY
NA,TRBJ2-5,TRBV7-8,9,ASSPPGAQY
NA,TRBJ2-1,TRBV5-5,11,ASSQPEYNEQF
TRBD1,TRBJ1-6,TRBV20-1,13,SADEGQGANSPLH
NA,TRBJ1-2,TRBV4-3,13,ASSPLDSEGNGYT
TRBD2,TRBJ2-7,TRBV7-2,16,ASSRGLAGSPRHYEQY
NA,TRBJ2-3,TRBV3-1,12,ASRARGGTDTQY
TRBD2,TRBJ2-1,TRBV7-3,13,ASSGSGTSGNEQF
TRBD1,TRBJ2-3,TRBV5-4,13,ASRPQGIGGDTQY
TRBD2,TRBJ2-1,TRBV5-6,14,ASSLARLAEYNEQF
NA,TRBJ2-4,TRBV7-9,15,ASSSEPTGLAKNIQY
NA,TRBJ1-1,TRBV4-3,14,ASTPGAGPPGAEAF
TRBD2,TRBJ2-3,TRBV29-1,16,SVEVLAGGWGSTDTQY
TRBD1,TRBJ2-2,TRBV5-5,13,ASSSRDRMAGELF
NA,TRBJ2-3,TRBV12-3/TRBV12-4,14,ASTYSGILWTDTQY
TRBD1,TRBJ2-5,TRBV19,13,ASSIVQGYQETQY
TRBD2,TRBJ2-1,TRBV29-1,12,SVHRQSAGGEQF
NA,TRBJ2-1,TRBV5-1,11,ASGGDNYNEQF
NA,TRBJ1-2,TRBV4-2,12,ASSGFDTDYGYT
NA,TRBJ2-3,TRBV5-1,12,ASSRFASTDTQY
TRBD1,TRBJ2-6,TRBV2,11,ASNTGQGNVLT
TRBD2,TRBJ2-1,TRBV7-2,12,ASSLKRGEGEQF
TRBD1,TRBJ2-2,TRBV12-3/TRBV12-4,14,ASSLTGTGDTGELF
NA,TRBJ1-1,TRBV20-1,12,SARGGDSNTEAF
TRBD1,TRBJ2-5,TRBV20-1,12,SATIRGLLETQY
TRBD1,TRBJ1-4,TRBV28,12,ASNLRGRYEKLF
NA,TRBJ1-1,TRBV5-1,13,ASSLVSPGNTEAF
NA,TRBJ1-1,TRBV11-2,12,ASSSISRTYEAF
NA,TRBJ2-2,TRBV20-1,12,SAIRQGGTGELF
TRBD2,TRBJ2-3,TRBV20-1,12,SVPTGGGVDTQY
NA,TRBJ1-1,TRBV7-9,12,ASSLALQAGKAF
NA,TRBJ1-5,TRBV29-1,11,SVGAYGGQPQH
TRBD2,TRBJ2-3,TRBV4-1,17,ASSQDWVAGSHSTDTQY
NA,TRBJ1-2,TRBV20-1,12,SASMTGGNYGYT
TRBD1,TRBJ2-1,TRBV12-3/TRBV12-4,14,ASSRGTGRGGNEQF
TRBD2,TRBJ2-2,TRBV29-1,13,SVAGLAPNTGELF
TRBD1,TRBJ2-1,TRBV24-1,14,ATSDPQGSSYNEQF
NA,TRBJ2-2,TRBV7-2,12,ASSLAYTSGELF
TRBD2,TRBJ2-1,TRBV12-3/TRBV12-4,10,ASDPGGNEQF
TRBD1,TRBJ2-7,TRBV14,13,ASSQGARGTDEQY
TRBD1,TRBJ2-5,TRBV20-1,15,SARDYRGQGAGETQY
TRBD2,TRBJ2-3,TRBV29-1,14,SISKRLAGATDTQY
TRBD2,TRBJ2-3,TRBV6-1,15,ASNQQRSGGAYDTQY
NA,TRBJ1-1,TRBV29-1,11,SVFPETNTEAF